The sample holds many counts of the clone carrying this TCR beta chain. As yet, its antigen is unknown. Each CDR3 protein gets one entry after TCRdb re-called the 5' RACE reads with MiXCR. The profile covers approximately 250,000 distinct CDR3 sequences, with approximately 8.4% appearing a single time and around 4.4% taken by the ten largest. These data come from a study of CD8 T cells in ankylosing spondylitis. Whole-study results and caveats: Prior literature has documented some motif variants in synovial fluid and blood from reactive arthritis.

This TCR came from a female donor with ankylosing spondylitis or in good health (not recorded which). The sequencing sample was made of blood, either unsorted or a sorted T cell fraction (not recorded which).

CDR3 nucleotides: TGTGCCAGCAGTTCGACCCCAGGGTTTCCTAACTATGGCTACACCTTC. Its protein is CASSSTPGFPNYGYTF. The chain joins TRBV12-3 or TRBV12-4 to TRBJ1-2; TRBD1 might be the D (5 bases). V lost 4 bases to trimming and J lost 0 bases, with 15 bases between them. This CDR3 has 16 amino acids.